The TCR beta chain under discussion was sequenced for a study of response to subunit inactivated influenza vaccine. TCRdb redid the calling of the RT-PCR reads with MiXCR, one entry per CDR3 protein. The repertoire holds under 500,000 distinct CDR3 sequences, with about a tenth as singletons. In its sample, this clonotype was seen a few times. This CDR3 spans 14 amino acids. Trimming at V came to 5 bases and at J to 1 base, leaving 2 bases not matched to a gene. The germline gives CDR1 LNHNV, CDR2 YYDKDF (reference sequence). Source: PBMCs from blood, taken more than 35 days after vaccination. This sequence was found in a man aged 50-60 years who received an inactivated influenza vaccine. The chain combines TRBV15 with TRBJ2-3, with 8 bases identical to TRBD1. CDR3: CATSGQGGTDTQYF. In DNA, the CDR3 is TGTGCCACCAGCGGACAGGGTGGCACAGATACGCAGTATTTT.